These T cell receptor beta chains were read from a single sample in a study of graft-versus-host responses after intestinal transplantation. The data were produced by immunoSEQ multiplex PCR, yet TCRdb's version contains in-frame clones alone and is incomplete. The sample holds about 120,000 clones, 85% to 95% seen once. These receptors have no known antigen. Here the sequenced sample was unstimulated CD4+ T cells sorted from spleen or lymph node cells, taken before intestinal transplant. The receptors shown here come from a human donor who received an intestinal transplant. Both conserved end residues are part of each CDR3. The D gene is left open where the match is weak. Clone size is given for some rows only: seen once, a few or many times, or a class if the clone is expanded.

V: TRBV28; size: NA; length: 15; D: NA; J: TRBJ2-5; DNA: TGTGCCAGCAGACTCGGGACCCCTCGGGGAGAGACCCAGTACTTC; CDR3: CASRLGTPRGETQYF
V: TRBV27; size: NA; length: 15; D: NA; J: TRBJ1-2; DNA: TGTGCCAGCAGTTTAGGGGGCGCTCCTAACTATGGCTACACCTTC; CDR3: CASSLGGAPNYGYTF
V: TRBV5-1; size: NA; length: 17; D: TRBD1; J: TRBJ2-2; DNA: TGCGCCAGCAAAAACATCCCGGACAGGCCCCTTACCGGGGAGCTGTTTTTT; CDR3: CASKNIPDRPLTGELFF
V: TRBV2; size: once; length: 14; D: NA; J: TRBJ2-6; DNA: TGTGCCAGCAGTCCGGTGTCTGGGGCCAACGTCCTGACTTTC; CDR3: CASSPVSGANVLTF
V: TRBV18; size: NA; length: 13; D: NA; J: TRBJ1-5; DNA: TGTGCCAGCTCACGGGGGAGCAATCAGCCCCAGCATTTT; CDR3: CASSRGSNQPQHF
V: TRBV7-9; size: NA; length: 14; D: TRBD1; J: TRBJ1-1; DNA: TGTGCCAGCAGCTTAGCCGGGACAGGGGATGAAGCTTTCTTT; CDR3: CASSLAGTGDEAFF
V: TRBV6-1; size: NA; length: 15; D: TRBD2; J: TRBJ2-3; DNA: TGTGCCAGCAGCGCCCAGGCCGCGGGAGCAGATACGCAGTATTTT; CDR3: CASSAQAAGADTQYF
V: TRBV10-3; size: once; length: 15; D: NA; J: TRBJ1-1; DNA: TGTGCCATCAGTGAGACCCGAGGGTTGAACACTGAAGCTTTCTTT; CDR3: CAISETRGLNTEAFF
V: TRBV27; size: once; length: 13; D: NA; J: TRBJ1-5; DNA: TGTGCCAGCAGTTTGAGTAGCAATCAGCCCCAGCATTTT; CDR3: CASSLSSNQPQHF
V: TRBV28; size: once; length: 17; D: NA; J: TRBJ2-7; DNA: TGTGCCAGCACCCCCCCGGACAGCCTCCCTCTCTCCTACGAGCAGTACTTC; CDR3: CASTPPDSLPLSYEQYF
V: TRBV25-1; size: NA; length: 16; D: TRBD1; J: TRBJ2-3; DNA: TGTGCCAGCAGTGGCTGGGGACAGCTCCACACAGATACGCAGTATTTT; CDR3: CASSGWGQLHTDTQYF
V: TRBV7-9; size: NA; length: 16; D: TRBD1; J: TRBJ2-2; DNA: TGTGCCAGCAGCTTCGGGACAGTTTCGAACACCGGGGAGCTGTTTTTT; CDR3: CASSFGTVSNTGELFF
V: TRBV28; size: NA; length: 20; D: TRBD2; J: TRBJ2-4; DNA: TGTGCCAGCAGTCAAGCCGGGACTAGCTTGGGGAAGGGAGTCAAAAACATTCAGTACTTC; CDR3: CASSQAGTSLGKGVKNIQYF
V: TRBV29-1; size: NA; length: 12; D: TRBD2; J: TRBJ2-1; DNA: TGCAGCGTCTACGGGAGGTACAATGAGCAGTTCTTC; CDR3: CSVYGRYNEQFF
V: TRBV6-1; size: NA; length: 13; D: NA; J: TRBJ1-2; DNA: TGTGCCAGCCTGAGGGGACCCGACTATGGCTACACCTTC; CDR3: CASLRGPDYGYTF
V: TRBV29-1; size: NA; length: 14; D: TRBD1; J: TRBJ2-5; DNA: TGCAGCGTTGACGGGACAGGGGGCGTAGAGACCCAGTACTTC; CDR3: CSVDGTGGVETQYF
V: TRBV6-1; size: NA; length: 17; D: TRBD2; J: TRBJ2-4; DNA: TGTGCCAGCAGTGAACTAGCGGGAAGTATAGCCAAAAACATTCAGTACTTC; CDR3: CASSELAGSIAKNIQYF
V: TRBV15; size: NA; length: 17; D: NA; J: TRBJ2-4; DNA: TGTGCCACCAGCAGACCTCTTCCAGCTATAGCCAAAAACATTCAGTACTTC; CDR3: CATSRPLPAIAKNIQYF
V: TRBV29-1; size: NA; length: 15; D: TRBD1; J: TRBJ2-3; DNA: TGCAGCGTCCTCACAGGGGCTTCTAGCACAGATACGCAGTATTTT; CDR3: CSVLTGASSTDTQYF
V: TRBV5-1; size: NA; length: 14; D: NA; J: TRBJ1-3; DNA: TGCGCCAGCAGCTTCGGGCAGGGTGAGGGCACCATATATTTT; CDR3: CASSFGQGEGTIYF
V: TRBV30; size: few; length: 17; D: NA; J: TRBJ2-7; DNA: TGTGCCTGGAGTGTCCCCAGGGGACATCAACACTACTACGAGCAGTACTTC; CDR3: CAWSVPRGHQHYYEQYF
V: TRBV6-4; size: NA; length: 19; D: TRBD2; J: TRBJ2-1; DNA: TGTGCCAGCAGTGACTCGAGGTGGGCTAGCGGGAGGGCCGGGGGTGAGCAGTTCTTC; CDR3: CASSDSRWASGRAGGEQFF
V: TRBV30; size: NA; length: 17; D: NA; J: TRBJ2-7; DNA: TGTGCCTGGAGTGTATCCCGGACCCAGTTGAGCTCCTACGAGCAGTACTTC; CDR3: CAWSVSRTQLSSYEQYF
V: TRBV7-3; size: NA; length: 15; D: NA; J: TRBJ1-4; DNA: TGTGCCAGCAGCTTAATGGGTCGGGGTGATGAAAAACTGTTTTTT; CDR3: CASSLMGRGDEKLFF
V: TRBV7-9; size: NA; length: 14; D: TRBD1; J: TRBJ1-1; DNA: TGTGCCAGCAGCTCCCGGGACAGGGCGACTGAAGCTTTCTTT; CDR3: CASSSRDRATEAFF
V: TRBV11-2; size: NA; length: 14; D: NA; J: TRBJ2-1; DNA: TGTGCCAGCAGTTCGAAGAGATTCTACAATGAGCAGTTCTTC; CDR3: CASSSKRFYNEQFF
V: TRBV6-1; size: NA; length: 14; D: TRBD1; J: TRBJ2-5; DNA: TGTGCCAGCAGAGGGGGGACAGGGGTTGAGACCCAGTACTTC; CDR3: CASRGGTGVETQYF
V: TRBV18; size: NA; length: 15; D: TRBD1; J: TRBJ2-7; DNA: TGTGCCAGCTCAAGAGAGACAGGGGGGTCCTACGAGCAGTACTTC; CDR3: CASSRETGGSYEQYF
V: TRBV6-6; size: NA; length: 14; D: NA; J: TRBJ2-7; DNA: TGTGCCAGCAGTTATGAGTATGGGTCCTACGAGCAGTACTTC; CDR3: CASSYEYGSYEQYF
V: TRBV6-5; size: NA; length: 14; D: TRBD2; J: TRBJ2-5; DNA: TGTGCCAGCAGTTACGAAGCGGGGGGAGGTACCCAGTACTTC; CDR3: CASSYEAGGGTQYF
V: TRBV18; size: NA; length: 11; D: NA; J: TRBJ2-3; DNA: TGTGCCAGCTCACATTCAGATACGCAGTATTTT; CDR3: CASSHSDTQYF
V: TRBV30; size: NA; length: 12; D: NA; J: TRBJ1-1; DNA: TGTGCCTGGGTACGAGGGAACACTGAAGCTTTCTTT; CDR3: CAWVRGNTEAFF
V: TRBV5-4; size: NA; length: 13; D: NA; J: TRBJ2-5; DNA: TGTGCCAGCAGCTTGCCAGTTCAGGAGACCCAGTACTTC; CDR3: CASSLPVQETQYF
V: TRBV5-6; size: NA; length: 15; D: TRBD1; J: TRBJ2-5; DNA: TGTGCCAGCAGCTTGGATGGGACAGGGGAAGAGACCCAGTACTTC; CDR3: CASSLDGTGEETQYF
V: TRBV2; size: NA; length: 15; D: TRBD1; J: TRBJ1-2; DNA: TGTGCCAGCAGCCTTCAGACAGGGCAAAACTATGGCTACACCTTC; CDR3: CASSLQTGQNYGYTF
V: TRBV7-9; size: NA; length: 17; D: NA; J: TRBJ2-7; DNA: TGTGCCAGCAGCTTAAGGGCCGGGGGCGCCTTAGACTACGAGCAGTACTTC; CDR3: CASSLRAGGALDYEQYF
V: TRBV6-4; size: NA; length: 15; D: NA; J: TRBJ2-1; DNA: TGTGCCAGCAGTGACGTGTCAGGGTCCTACAATGAGCAGTTCTTC; CDR3: CASSDVSGSYNEQFF
V: TRBV28; size: NA; length: 16; D: TRBD1; J: TRBJ1-5; DNA: TGTGCCAGCAGTCCATCGGGGACAGGGAGCAATCAGCCCCAGCATTTT; CDR3: CASSPSGTGSNQPQHF
V: TRBV6-5; size: NA; length: 13; D: NA; J: TRBJ1-1; DNA: TGTGCCAGCAGCAGAGGGGTGAACACTGAAGCTTTCTTT; CDR3: CASSRGVNTEAFF
V: TRBV28; size: NA; length: 13; D: NA; J: TRBJ1-1; DNA: TGTGCCTCTCTAGGATCCCTTGGCGTTGAAGCTTTCTTT; CDR3: CASLGSLGVEAFF
V: TRBV7-3; size: once; length: 15; D: TRBD2; J: TRBJ2-2; DNA: TGTGCCAGCAGCCCCCAGAGCGGGAGCGCTGGGGAGCTGTTTTTT; CDR3: CASSPQSGSAGELFF
V: TRBV2; size: NA; length: 13; D: NA; J: TRBJ1-1; DNA: TGTGCCAGCAACCCCCGGGGGGACACTGAAGCTTTCTTT; CDR3: CASNPRGDTEAFF
V: TRBV2; size: NA; length: 15; D: TRBD2; J: TRBJ2-5; DNA: TGTGCCAGCGCCCCACCCCGAGGGGAGGGAGAGACCCAGTACTTC; CDR3: CASAPPRGEGETQYF
V: TRBV7-2; size: NA; length: 17; D: TRBD2; J: TRBJ2-1; DNA: TGTGCCAGCAGCTTTTGGGCTAGCGGGAGTGGGAGCAATGAGCAGTTCTTC; CDR3: CASSFWASGSGSNEQFF
V: TRBV18; size: NA; length: 13; D: NA; J: TRBJ2-5; DNA: TGTGCCAGCTCACGGGGACCGGGTGAAACCCAGTACTTC; CDR3: CASSRGPGETQYF
V: TRBV18; size: NA; length: 14; D: NA; J: TRBJ2-3; DNA: TGTGCCAGCTCACCGGGGCTTCACACAGATACGCAGTATTTT; CDR3: CASSPGLHTDTQYF
V: TRBV23-1; size: NA; length: 14; D: NA; J: TRBJ2-1; DNA: TGCGCCAGCAGTCAATCGGAGGTTTACAATGAGCAGTTCTTC; CDR3: CASSQSEVYNEQFF
V: TRBV1; size: NA; length: 16; D: NA; J: TRBJ2-3; DNA: TGCACCAGCAGCCAAGATCGTACAGGGGGAACAGATACGCAGTATTTT; CDR3: CTSSQDRTGGTDTQYF
V: TRBV6-1; size: NA; length: 16; D: NA; J: TRBJ2-7; DNA: TGTGCCAGCAGTGACTGGGGGAGACATCGCCGAAACGAGCAGTACTTC; CDR3: CASSDWGRHRRNEQYF